The 32 T cell receptor beta chains given below trace back to one sample, sequenced in a study of identical twins. Via MiXCR, TCRdb re-called the 5' RACE reads, giving one row per CDR3 protein. The sample lists roughly 470,000 distinct CDR3 sequences; 13% to 15% were seen once. Another study also made use of these data, one on yellow fever vaccine responses in identical twins.

The source material was CD4+ T cells sorted from blood. These receptors were collected from a woman younger than 35 in good health.

V is TRBV24-1 and J is TRBJ2-7, with 12 bases aligning to TRBD1. V was clipped by 5 bases and J by 0 bases; unmatched bases: 7. CDR1 and CDR2 from the germline V gene are KGHDR and SFDVKD. The CDR3 length is 17 residues. CDR3 DNA: TGTGCCACCAGTGGCCCGGGACAGGGGGCGAGCTCCTACGAGCAGTACTTC. Encoded protein: CATSGPGQGASSYEQYF.

In this sample, this clonotype turned up a few times. The chain carries TRBV2 and TRBJ2-5; the D gene is possibly TRBD1 (6 bases). There are 16 residues in the CDR3. The ends were cut back, 3 bases at V and 5 bases at J, with 19 bases in the middle. Per the germline V gene, CDR1 is SNHLY and CDR2 is FYNNEI. The CDR3 nucleotides are TGTGCCAGCAGTGAGATCGGGACACCTAGTCCCGAGACCCAGTACTTC. Translated: CASSEIGTPSPETQYF.

The CDR3 loop reads CASSLGDGGGASREQFF. The CDR3 nucleotides are TGTGCCAGCAGCTTAGGGGATGGCGGGGGGGCATCACGCGAGCAGTTCTTC. V usage is TRBV7-3 and J usage is TRBJ2-1, with 9 bases aligning to TRBD2. This CDR3 has 17 residues. Germline values: CDR1 SGHTA, CDR2 FQGTGA. Trimming cost V 2 bases and J 10 bases; bases outside gene matches: 15.

This clonotype was seen many times. Its ends do not fully match the called genes, so a read error is possible. The chain joins TRBV5-1 to TRBJ2-7; 11 positions agree with TRBD1. The CDR3 runs to 14 residues. Germline CDR1 reads SGHRS; CDR2 reads YFSETQ. This CDR3 is CASSGTGGSYEQYF. CDR3 DNA sequence: TGTGCCAGCAGCGGGACAGGGGGCTCCTACGAGCAGTACTTC.

The chain employs TRBV5-1 and TRBJ2-2; 9 nucleotides match TRBD1. CDR3 size: 15 residues. Germline V gene sequence: CDR1 SGHRS, CDR2 YFSETQ. The V and J ends lost 5 bases and 4 bases, in that order; junction bases with no gene match: 6. CDR3 bases: TGCGCCAGCAGACCGGGACAGGGAGGCACCGGGGAGCTGTTTTTT. The encoded protein is CASRPGQGGTGELFF.

This clonotype has just a few counts. The chain recombines TRBV28 with TRBJ2-7, with TRBD2 matching over 9 bases. J lost 0 bases, V lost 4 bases, and 13 bases had no gene match. CDR3 length: 18 residues. The V gene's germline CDR1 is MDHEN and CDR2 SYDVKM. In DNA, the CDR3 is TGTGCCAGCAGTTCCTCGAGGGCTAGCGGGGCAAGCTCCTACGAGCAGTACTTC. It translates to CASSSSRASGASSYEQYF. The full variable domain, in which reference TRBV28 and TRBJ2-7 provide the parts outside the CDR3, is DVKVTQSSRYLVKRTGEKVFLECVQDMDHENMFWYRQDPGLGLRLIYFSYDVKMKEKGDIPEGYSVSREKKERFSLILESASTNQTSMYLCASSSSRASGASSYEQYFGPGTRLTVT.

This clonotype was seen more than once but under ten times. At one end the junction does not follow the germline gene, possibly because of a read error. The J gene is TRBJ2-3, the V gene TRBV2, with D maybe TRBD2 (6 bases). The germline CDR1 and CDR2 sequences are SNHLY and FYNNEI. The CDR3 is made up of 17 amino acids. CDR3 region: CASSEGTQRRGTDTQYF. The CDR3 coding sequence is TGTGCCAGCAGTGAAGGGACACAGCGGAGGGGCACGGATACGCAGTATTTT.

This clonotype has a handful of counts. The V and J genes are TRBV6-5 and TRBJ1-1; no firm D call. Trimming took 6 bases from V and 8 from J, leaving 13 bases between them. Germline CDR1 reads MNHEY; CDR2 reads SVGAGI. The CDR3 contains 12 residues. The CDR3 nucleotides are TGTGCCAGCAGACCTGACGCCGACGAAGCTTTCTTT. Its protein is CASRPDADEAFF.

The chain joins TRBV11-2 to TRBJ2-7; 11 bases are a match to TRBD2. The junction had 15 bases not matched to a gene; V was cut back by 4 bases and J by 4 bases. Per germline, CDR1 SGHAT and CDR2 FQNNGV. The CDR3 consists of 18 residues. DNA for the CDR3: TGTGCCAGCAGCTCCCGCCGGACTAGCGGGCAGAAGAGGTACGAGCAGTACTTC. Encoded protein: CASSSRRTSGQKRYEQYF.

This clonotype came up a few times. The rearrangement links TRBV12-3 or TRBV12-4 to TRBJ1-5, with D perhaps matching TRBD1 (6 bases). V was cut by 5 bases and J by 5 bases, with 16 bases left in between. The CDR3 is made up of 15 amino acids. Here the CDR3 DNA reads TGTGCCAGCAGTACTACAGGGTTTGGCGATCAGCCCCAGCATTTT. Encoded protein: CASSTTGFGDQPQHF.

The sample holds a few counts of this clonotype. The rearrangement uses TRBV15 and TRBJ2-2; TRBD2 matches at 10 bases. The trim removed 1 base at V and 8 bases at J, leaving 10 bases unmatched. Germline loops: CDR1 LNHNV, CDR2 YYDKDF (reference sequence). There are 17 residues in the CDR3. The CDR3 DNA is TGTGCCACCAGCAGAGGCACAGCGGGAGGGCCAAGAGGGGAGCTGTTTTTT. Translating gives CATSRGTAGGPRGELFF.

This chain connects TRBV5-4 to TRBJ2-3, with 7 positions matching TRBD1. Germline V gene sequence: CDR1 SGHNT, CDR2 YYREEE (reference sequence). The ends lost 4 bases at V and 3 bases at J; junction bases unmatched: 8. This CDR3 region has 15 residues. CDR3 region: CASSQGGRGTDTQYF. Written as DNA, the CDR3 is TGTGCCAGCAGCCAAGGGGGCAGGGGGACAGATACGCAGTATTTT. The full variable domain, with the rest looked up from reference TRBV5-4 and TRBJ2-3, is ETGVTQSPTHLIKTRGQQVTLRCSSQSGHNTVSWYQQALGQGPQFIFQYYREEENGRGNFPPRFSGLQFPNYSSELNVNALELDDSALYLCASSQGGRGTDTQYFGPGTRLTVL.

The rearrangement uses TRBV4-3 and TRBJ2-4; D call uncertain. The CDR3 is made up of 17 amino acids. Germline loops: CDR1 LGHNA, CDR2 YSLEER. With 0 bases removed from V and 0 bases from J, the gap between germline ends came to 12 bases. The CDR3 loop reads CASSQDKDAIAKNIQYF. The CDR3 DNA reads as TGCGCCAGCAGCCAAGATAAGGACGCGATAGCCAAAAACATTCAGTACTTC.

The genes are TRBV6-5 and TRBJ2-1, with 7 bases matching TRBD2. Germline lookup yields CDR1 MNHEY and CDR2 SVGAGI. V dropped 8 bases and J dropped 9; count of bases not matched to a gene: 1. The CDR3 loop spans 10 amino acids. CDR3 nucleotides: TGTGCCAGCGGGGGGGGTGAGCAGTTCTTC. Its protein is CASGGGEQFF.

The rearrangement joins TRBV6-1 to TRBJ2-7; tentatively, D is TRBD1 (6 bases). V lost 6 bases, J lost 7 bases, and 19 bases lay in between. Germline CDR1 reads MNHNS; CDR2 reads SASEGT. The CDR3 sequence is 14 residues long. The CDR3 region is CASRRQGLCCEQYF. The CDR3, as DNA: TGTGCCAGCAGGCGCCAGGGGCTTTGTTGTGAGCAGTACTTC.

The chain uses TRBV7-8 and TRBJ1-1; 8 nucleotides match TRBD1. The CDR3 loop spans 14 amino acids. CDR1 is SGHVS, CDR2 FQNEAQ, per germline. V gave up 6 bases and J gave up 2 bases; unmatched junction bases: 5. The CDR3 sequence is CASRPDRGNTEAFF. The CDR3 DNA reads as TGTGCCAGCAGACCCGACAGGGGAAACACTGAAGCTTTCTTT.

This clonotype was found many times. The chain joins TRBV20-1 to TRBJ1-1; weak D call: TRBD1 (6 bases). This CDR3 is 12 amino acids long. Germline CDR1 reads DFQATT; CDR2 reads SNEGSKA (reference sequence). Trimming removed 6 bases at V and 10 bases at J, with 18 bases between. The chain's CDR3 is CSAVLQGGVAFF. In nucleotides, the CDR3 is TGCAGTGCCGTCCTACAGGGAGGGGTAGCTTTCTTT.

This clonotype has ten or more counts. V gene TRBV14 combines with J gene TRBJ2-4; D unclear. Trimming removed 0 bases from V and 10 bases from J, with 10 bases in between. Germline V CDR1 and CDR2: SGHDN, FVKESK. The CDR3 length is 13 residues. Here the CDR3 DNA reads TGTGCCAGCAGCCAAGATCACCTTAAAATTCAGTACTTC. It yields the protein CASSQDHLKIQYF.

This clonotype was counted many times. V usage is TRBV10-3 and J usage is TRBJ2-1, with 7 positions matching TRBD1. V shed 10 bases and J 6 bases; nucleotides not matched to a gene: 12. Germline CDR1 is ENHRY and CDR2 is SYGVKD. The CDR3 sequence is 14 residues long. In DNA form, the CDR3 reads TGTGCCAGCCGACAGGGTCTTGGCCCCAATGAGCAGTTCTTC. Encoded protein: CASRQGLGPNEQFF.

Many counts were recorded for this clonotype. The chain combines TRBV6-2 or TRBV6-3 with TRBJ2-1, with TRBD1 matching over 10 bases. Germline CDR1 MNHEY, CDR2 SVGEGT. Losses at the gene ends were 7 bases for V and 4 bases for J; bases not matched to a gene: 4. The CDR3 sequence is 14 residues long. This CDR3 reads CASTRQGAYNEQFF. The CDR3, as DNA: TGTGCCAGCACCCGACAGGGGGCTTACAATGAGCAGTTCTTC.

The chain couples TRBV10-1 to TRBJ2-2; a possible D gene is TRBD1 (5 bases). This CDR3 is 14 amino acids long. Trimming removed 7 bases at V and 6 bases at J, with 15 bases between. Per the germline V gene, CDR1 is WNHNN and CDR2 is SYGVQD (reference sequence). The CDR3 here is CASKSRGKSGELFF. The CDR3 DNA is TGCGCCAGCAAATCAAGGGGAAAGTCCGGGGAGCTGTTTTTT.

The CDR3 region is CASSLRGNSNQPQHF. The CDR3 nucleotides read TGTGCCAGCAGCCTCCGGGGGAATAGCAATCAGCCCCAGCATTTT. The chain recombines TRBV6-1 with TRBJ1-5, with a possible D match to TRBD1 (5 bases). This CDR3 is built from 15 residues. Germline V gene data show CDR1 as MNHNS and CDR2 as SASEGT. Trimming pared 6 bases from V and 0 bases from J, leaving 12 bases between.

This clonotype was detected ten times or more. The chain combines TRBV2 with TRBJ2-1, with TRBD1 matching over 9 bases. Germline CDR1 is SNHLY and CDR2 is FYNNEI. This CDR3 has 13 residues. The trim removed 8 bases at V and 4 bases at J, leaving 3 bases unmatched. CDR3 sequence: CASRDRVYNEQFF. In DNA, the CDR3 is TGTGCCAGCCGGGACAGGGTTTACAATGAGCAGTTCTTC.

This clonotype was detected only a few times. V is TRBV21-1 and J is TRBJ2-4; the D call TRBD2 from the table was never checked on the DNA. TRBV21-1 corresponds to a pseudogene. CDR3 length: 16 residues. The CDR3 DNA is TGTGCCAGCAGCAACCCTCCCCTAGGGAGTGGGAACATTCAGTACTTC. Its protein is CASSNPPLGSGNIQYF.

This clonotype has a handful of counts. V is TRBV6-2 or TRBV6-3 and J is TRBJ1-1; a weak D match, TRBD1 (6 bases). CDR3 length equals 16 residues. Germline CDR1 MNHEY, CDR2 SVGEGT. Trimming shortened V by 2 bases and J by 0 bases, and 13 bases separated the two germline ends. CDR3 loop: CASSYLSGQLNTEAFF. The CDR3 coding sequence is TGTGCCAGCAGTTACCTTTCAGGACAGCTGAACACTGAAGCTTTCTTT.

This clonotype was observed a few times. J is TRBJ2-6 and V is TRBV18; D assignment may be TRBD1 or TRBD2 (5 bases each). V was cut by 2 bases and J by 2 bases, with 16 bases left in between. Germline CDR1 and CDR2: KGHSH and LQKENI. The CDR3 spans 18 residues. In DNA form, the CDR3 reads TGTGCCAGCTCACCAAGGGACCGAGGCCTGACTGGGGCCAACGTCCTGACTTTC. It specifies CASSPRDRGLTGANVLTF.

This clonotype was seen more than once but under ten times. The chain employs TRBV7-9 and TRBJ2-5; weak D call: TRBD2 (5 bases). This CDR3 region has 13 residues. Deletions cut 7 bases from V and 2 bases from J, with 11 bases between. Germline-derived CDR1 and CDR2 are SEHNR and FQNEAQ (reference sequence). CDR3 in amino acids: CASKPSGQETQYF. Here the CDR3 DNA reads TGTGCCAGCAAGCCGAGCGGTCAAGAGACCCAGTACTTC.

This clonotype has a handful of counts. V usage is TRBV20-1 and J usage is TRBJ2-7; D is possibly TRBD1 (6 bases). V gave up 0 bases and J gave up 3 bases, with 18 bases separating them. Germline V gene data show CDR1 as DFQATT and CDR2 as SNEGSKA (reference sequence). CDR3 length: 16 amino acids. The chain's CDR3 is CSARDPAKGQGYEQYF. CDR3 bases: TGCAGTGCTAGAGATCCAGCTAAGGGACAAGGCTACGAGCAGTACTTC.

This clonotype was recorded a few times. This chain joins TRBV12-3 or TRBV12-4 and TRBJ2-2; TRBD2 aligns across 9 bases. V dropped 7 bases and J dropped 3; count of bases not matched to a gene: 6. The CDR3 loop spans 15 amino acids. CDR3 DNA sequence: TGTGCCAGCAAAAGGACTAGCGAGGACACCGGGGAGCTGTTTTTT. Amino acids: CASKRTSEDTGELFF.

This clonotype was picked up a small number of times. J is TRBJ2-7 and V is TRBV6-6; perhaps D is TRBD1 or TRBD2 (6 bases each). Looked up from germline, CDR1 is MNHNY and CDR2 is SVGAGI (reference sequence). With 4 bases removed from V and 3 bases from J, the gap between germline ends came to 13 bases. The CDR3 runs 14 residues. The CDR3 DNA is TGTGCCAGCAGTTCGGGGGCTAGAAACTACGAGCAGTACTTC. As protein: CASSSGARNYEQYF.

This clonotype was recorded only once. The genes are TRBV4-3 and TRBJ2-1, with 7 positions matching TRBD1. The V segment lost 4 bases and the J segment 6 bases; nucleotides outside the gene matches: 6. This CDR3 is built from 14 residues. In germline, CDR1 is LGHNA, CDR2 YSLEER. The CDR3 coding sequence is TGCGCCAGCAGCCTAGGGACAGTGAGCAATGAGCAGTTCTTC. Protein sequence: CASSLGTVSNEQFF.

This clonotype was recorded a few times. The J gene is TRBJ2-7, the V gene TRBV2; D gene unclear. CDR1 is SNHLY and CDR2 is FYNNEI in the germline V gene. The CDR3 extends over 13 amino acids. The V gene lost 2 bases and the J gene lost 2 bases, with 7 bases spanning the gap. The CDR3 nucleotides are TGTGCCAGCAGTGAAACAACCACCTACGAGCAGTACTTC. Translating gives CASSETTTYEQYF.